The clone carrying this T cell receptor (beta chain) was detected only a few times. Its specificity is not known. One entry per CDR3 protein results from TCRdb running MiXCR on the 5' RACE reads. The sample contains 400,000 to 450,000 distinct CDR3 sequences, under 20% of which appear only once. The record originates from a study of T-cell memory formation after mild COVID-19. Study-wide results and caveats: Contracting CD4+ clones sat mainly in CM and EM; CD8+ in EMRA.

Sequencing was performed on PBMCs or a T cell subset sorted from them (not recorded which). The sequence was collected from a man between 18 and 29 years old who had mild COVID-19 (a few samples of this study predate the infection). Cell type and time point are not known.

CDR3 sequence reads: CASSTHAGRADTQYF. In DNA, the CDR3 is TGTGCCAGCAGCACACACGCGGGGCGCGCAGATACGCAGTATTTT. The rearrangement uses TRBV7-2 and TRBJ2-3; D possibly corresponds to TRBD2 (6 bases). V lost 5 bases and J lost 4, with 16 bases in between. CDR3 size: 15 residues. CDR1 and CDR2 (germline): SGHTA, FQGNSA.